The 32 T cell receptor beta chains below all came from one sample that was sequenced in a study of cytomegalovirus exposure and HLA in healthy donors. Primers: 60 Vbeta forward and 13 Jbeta reverse. Only in-frame clones appear in the TCRdb table, and some are missing; sequencing was by immunoSEQ multiplex PCR. The sample has some 89,000 clones, roughly 76% seen once. The sample consisted of PBMCs. The receptors originated from a woman aged 30 to 39 in good health and CMV-seronegative.

The chain links TRBV10-3 to TRBJ2-5; D gene uncertain. The CDR3 runs to 14 residues. Trimming took 4 bases from V and 1 from J, leaving 10 bases between them. In germline, CDR1 is ENHRY, CDR2 SYGVKD. As DNA, the CDR3 is TGTGCCATCAGTGGAGGCGGCAGCCAAGAGACCCAGTACTTC. This sequence encodes CAISGGGSQETQYF.

The chain combines TRBV27 with TRBJ2-1; perhaps TRBD1 as D (5 bases). Trimming shortened V by 2 bases and J by 0 bases, and 11 bases separated the two germline ends. This CDR3 comprises 16 residues. The germline V gene encodes CDR1 MNHEY and CDR2 SMNVEV (reference sequence). CDR3 residues: CASSLATGSSYNEQFF. CDR3 nucleotide sequence: TGTGCCAGCAGTTTAGCCACAGGAAGCTCCTACAATGAGCAGTTCTTC.

This chain links TRBV19 with TRBJ2-5; 8 bases align to TRBD1. The CDR3 loop spans 14 amino acids. Germline lookup yields CDR1 LNHDA and CDR2 SQIVND (reference sequence). V lost 5 bases, J lost 2 bases, and 4 bases stayed unmatched. The CDR3 nucleotides are TGTGCCAGTAGTCGGGACAGGCGTCAAGAGACCCAGTACTTC. It specifies CASSRDRRQETQYF.

V is TRBV5-3 and J is TRBJ2-6; D perhaps matches TRBD2 (5 bases). TRBV5-3 is an ORF, with its function uncertain. CDR3 size: 15 residues. The V gene lost 2 bases and the J gene lost 4 bases, with 10 bases spanning the gap. The CDR3 bases are TGTGCCAGAAGCTTTAGGGAGTCAGGGGCCAACGTCCTGACTTTC. Encoded protein: CARSFRESGANVLTF.

The chain links TRBV11-2 to TRBJ2-1; 9 bases align to TRBD2. This CDR3 has 18 amino acids. J was trimmed by 4 bases and V by 1 base; bases with no gene match: 11. Germline CDR1 reads SGHAT; CDR2 reads FQNNGV. As DNA, the CDR3 is TGTGCCAGCAGCTTAGTGCTAGCGGGATCCTCCCAGTACAATGAGCAGTTCTTC. Translated: CASSLVLAGSSQYNEQFF. The whole variable domain, remainder taken from reference TRBV11-2 and TRBJ2-1, is EAGVAQSPRYKIIEKRQSVAFWCNPISGHATLYWYQQILGQGPKLLIQFQNNGVVDDSQLPKDRFSAERLKGVDSTLKIQPAKLEDSAVYLCASSLVLAGSSQYNEQFFGPGTRLTVL.

V and J are TRBV19 and TRBJ2-7; possible D gene TRBD1, 6 bases. CDR3 length: 15 residues. Germline CDR1 reads LNHDA; CDR2 reads SQIVND (reference sequence). The V gene lost 4 bases and the J gene lost 3 bases, with 16 bases spanning the gap. This chain's CDR3 is CASSTAITGLYEQYF. The CDR3 nucleotides are TGTGCCAGTAGTACTGCGATAACAGGGCTCTACGAGCAGTACTTC.

The gene calls are TRBV9 and TRBJ2-3; the D is unclear. The ends were cut back, 4 bases at V and 0 bases at J, with 9 bases in the middle. Germline V gives CDR1 SGDLS, CDR2 YYNGEE. CDR3 size: 14 residues. This CDR3 reads CASSRGESTDTQYF. The CDR3 bases are TGTGCCAGCAGCCGTGGTGAGAGCACAGATACGCAGTATTTT.

The CDR3 here is CASKPGGGPRTDTQYF. The CDR3, as DNA: TGTGCCAGCAAACCCGGGGGAGGGCCGCGGACAGATACGCAGTATTTT. This chain links TRBV28 with TRBJ2-3; 7 nucleotides align to TRBD2. This CDR3 region has 16 residues. With V trimmed by 7 bases and J by 3 bases, 13 bases remained unmatched. The germline V gene encodes CDR1 MDHEN and CDR2 SYDVKM.

CDR3 nucleotides: TGTGCCAGCAGCCTACGGGACTTTGCCGGAAAACTGTTTTTT. Protein sequence: CASSLRDFAGKLFF. The chain employs TRBV11-2 and TRBJ1-4; perhaps TRBD1 as D (5 bases). Germline V gives CDR1 SGHAT, CDR2 FQNNGV. This CDR3 is built from 14 residues. Trimming pared 5 bases from V and 10 bases from J, leaving 17 bases between. The entire variable domain, with the rest obtained from reference TRBV11-2 and TRBJ1-4, is as follows: EAGVAQSPRYKIIEKRQSVAFWCNPISGHATLYWYQQILGQGPKLLIQFQNNGVVDDSQLPKDRFSAERLKGVDSTLKIQPAKLEDSAVYLCASSLRDFAGKLFFGSGTQLSVL.

The chain has TRBV7-2 and TRBJ2-7, with TRBD2 identical over 13 bases. The CDR3 length is 17 residues. Per the germline V gene, CDR1 is SGHTA and CDR2 is FQGNSA. Trimming cost V 3 bases and J 1 base; bases outside gene matches: 6. CDR3 in DNA: TGTGCCAGCAGCTTGGGACTAGCGGGACGTCTTTCCTACGAGCAGTACTTC. Encoded protein: CASSLGLAGRLSYEQYF.

V is TRBV13 and J is TRBJ2-3; 13 nucleotides match TRBD2. V shed 5 bases and J 1 base; nucleotides not matched to a gene: 9. Per germline, CDR1 PRHDT and CDR2 FYEKMQ (reference sequence). This CDR3 spans 18 amino acids. CDR3 sequence: CASSPRLAGGYGTDTQYF. The CDR3 DNA follows: TGTGCCAGCAGCCCCCGACTAGCGGGAGGATATGGCACAGATACGCAGTATTTT. Full variable domain (outside the CDR3, taken from reference TRBV13 and TRBJ2-3): AAGVIQSPRHLIKEKRETATLKCYPIPRHDTVYWYQQGPGQDPQFLISFYEKMQSDKGSIPDRFSAQQFSDYHSELNMSSLELGDSALYFCASSPRLAGGYGTDTQYFGPGTRLTVL.

The V gene is TRBV7-9, the J gene TRBJ2-1; TRBD2 matches at 7 bases. This CDR3 is 15 amino acids long. The germline V gene encodes CDR1 SEHNR and CDR2 FQNEAQ (reference sequence). J gave up 10 bases and V 0 bases, and 9 bases lay outside the gene matches. CDR3 DNA: TGTGCCAGCAGCTTAGCGGGAGGGCCTTTATCCGAGCAGTTCTTC. This translates into CASSLAGGPLSEQFF.

The chain links TRBV11-1 to TRBJ2-1; D perhaps matches TRBD1 (6 bases). The germline V gene has CDR1 SGHAT and CDR2 FQDESV (reference sequence). The CDR3 length is 16 residues. Trimming shortened V by 1 base and J by 5 bases, and 15 bases separated the two germline ends. For the CDR3, the DNA is TGTGCCAGCAGCTTAGGGTCAGGGGTGGACCACAATGAGCAGTTCTTC. Translating gives CASSLGSGVDHNEQFF.

Only a few counts were recorded for this clone. V gene TRBV6-6 combines with J gene TRBJ2-5, with TRBD2 matching 12 bases. The germline gives CDR1 MNHNY, CDR2 SVGAGI (reference sequence). This CDR3 spans 15 amino acids. V trimming: 6 bases; J trimming: 1 base; junction bases outside the gene matches: 3. CDR3 sequence reads: CASRLAGGTQETQYF. In DNA, the CDR3 is TGTGCCAGCAGGCTAGCGGGAGGGACCCAAGAGACCCAGTACTTC.

This rearrangement joins TRBV5-1 to TRBJ2-1; a weak D match, TRBD2 (5 bases). There are 15 residues in the CDR3. Germline V CDR1 and CDR2: SGHRS, YFSETQ. The V gene lost 0 bases and the J gene lost 4 bases, with 11 bases spanning the gap. This chain's CDR3 is CASSLAGSNYNEQFF. In nucleotides, the CDR3 is TGCGCCAGCAGCTTGGCGGGAAGTAATTACAATGAGCAGTTCTTC.

There are a few counts of this clone. The V call is TRBV15, the J call TRBJ2-1; TRBD2 might be the D (7 bases). The CDR3 loop spans 15 amino acids. Germline V gives CDR1 LNHNV, CDR2 YYDKDF (reference sequence). Trimming took 1 base from V and 7 from J, leaving 14 bases between them. The CDR3 DNA follows: TGTGCCACCAGCAGAGGGCGGGGAGGGGGGAATGAGCAGTTCTTC. Translation gives CATSRGRGGGNEQFF.

The rearrangement joins TRBV4-2 to TRBJ1-4; possible D gene TRBD1, 6 bases. This CDR3 is built from 16 residues. The ends were cut back, 0 bases at V and 0 bases at J, with 8 bases in the middle. From germline, CDR1 is LGHNA and CDR2 YNFKEQ. DNA of the CDR3: TGTGCCAGCAGCCAAGAACAGGGTGCAACTAATGAAAAACTGTTTTTT. Translated: CASSQEQGATNEKLFF.

V is TRBV10-1 and J is TRBJ2-7; D possibly corresponds to TRBD1 (5 bases). V gave up 6 bases and J gave up 6 bases, with 15 bases separating them. Germline CDR1 is WNHNN and CDR2 is SYGVQD (reference sequence). The CDR3 runs to 13 residues. CDR3 sequence: CASRDLGVREQYF. The CDR3 DNA follows: TGCGCCAGCAGGGACCTAGGGGTCCGCGAGCAGTACTTC.

This clone was found a few times. The chain has TRBV5-4 and TRBJ2-7; 8 nucleotides agree with TRBD2. The junction had 9 bases not matched to a gene; V was cut back by 0 bases and J by 7 bases. There are 15 residues in the CDR3. Germline V gene sequence: CDR1 SGHNT, CDR2 YYREEE (reference sequence). DNA for the CDR3: TGTGCCAGCAGCTTGGGAGCGGGAGAGTTAGGTGAGCAGTACTTC. Amino acid sequence: CASSLGAGELGEQYF.

The gene calls are TRBV9 and TRBJ2-3; no clear D gene. Trimming pared 0 bases from V and 1 base from J, leaving 15 bases between. Germline assignment: CDR1 SGDLS and CDR2 YYNGEE. The CDR3 contains 17 residues. The CDR3 sequence is CASSVGPRPSGTDTQYF. The CDR3 nucleotides are TGTGCCAGCAGCGTAGGTCCCAGGCCATCCGGCACAGATACGCAGTATTTT.

The genes are TRBV19 and TRBJ1-2, with 10 bases that match TRBD1. V lost 5 bases and J lost 6; bases outside the gene matches: 3. Per germline, CDR1 LNHDA and CDR2 SQIVND (reference sequence). This CDR3 has 13 amino acids. The CDR3 bases are TGTGCCAGTAGTCTAGGGACAGGGGATGGCTACACCTTC. It is translated as CASSLGTGDGYTF.

Concerning this clone: Within the sample, other DNA sequences also encode this same CDR3. The V gene is TRBV27, the J gene TRBJ2-5; 14 positions agree with TRBD2. The CDR3 is 15 residues long. Looked up from germline, CDR1 is MNHEY and CDR2 is SMNVEV (reference sequence). With V trimmed by 5 bases and J by 5 bases, 4 bases remained unmatched. CDR3 sequence reads: CASSPGTSGGETQYF. The CDR3 DNA reads TGTGCCAGCAGTCCCGGGACTAGCGGGGGTGAGACCCAGTACTTC.

The rearrangement uses TRBV15 and TRBJ2-2, with 9 bases matching TRBD1. This CDR3 is 14 amino acids long. The V and J ends lost 8 bases and 5 bases, in that order; junction bases with no gene match: 6. Germline loops: CDR1 LNHNV, CDR2 YYDKDF (reference sequence). The CDR3 reads CATRGQGKTGELFF. CDR3 in DNA: TGTGCCACCCGGGGACAGGGTAAAACCGGGGAGCTGTTTTTT.

This clone was seen more than once but under ten times. The CDR3 loop reads CASSEGQGAGYTF. The DNA for the CDR3 is TGCGCCAGCAGCGAAGGACAGGGGGCCGGCTACACCTTC. V usage is TRBV5-1 and J usage is TRBJ1-2; 11 bases fit TRBD1. The CDR3 spans 13 residues. Trimming at V came to 4 bases and at J to 8 bases, leaving 4 bases not matched to a gene. Per the germline V gene, CDR1 is SGHRS and CDR2 is YFSETQ.

The V call is TRBV5-8, the J call TRBJ1-5; D gene ambiguous. CDR1 and CDR2 from the germline V gene are SGHTS and YDEGEE. V lost 2 bases and J 7 bases, leaving 10 bases between the germline ends. The CDR3 covers 13 residues. The CDR3 is CASSLEGRQPQHF. DNA for the CDR3: TGTGCCAGCAGCTTAGAAGGGAGGCAGCCCCAGCATTTT.

The chain couples TRBV2 to TRBJ1-1; 7 bases fit TRBD1. The CDR3 is 13 residues long. Germline V gives CDR1 SNHLY, CDR2 FYNNEI. The J segment lost 1 base and the V segment lost 6 bases, leaving 2 bases of the junction unmatched. CDR3 region: CASRRTGNTEAFF. The CDR3 region has the DNA TGTGCCAGCAGAAGGACAGGGAACACTGAAGCTTTCTTT.

This sequence joins TRBV14 and TRBJ2-1; no clear D. The V and J ends lost 0 bases and 15 bases respectively, with 15 bases between them. The CDR3 totals 13 residues. CDR1 and CDR2 from the germline V gene are SGHDN and FVKESK. Here the CDR3 DNA reads TGTGCCAGCAGCCAAGATCGTGCAGGCCTCCCGTTCTTC. Residues: CASSQDRAGLPFF.

The chain uses TRBV27 and TRBJ1-1, with 7 bases identical to TRBD1. The CDR3 sequence is 13 residues long. V was pared by 5 bases and J by 8 bases, with 8 bases of the junction left unmatched. Per germline, CDR1 MNHEY and CDR2 SMNVEV (reference sequence). Here the CDR3 DNA reads TGTGCCAGCAGTCCCCGGGACAGAATAGAAGCTTTCTTT. It yields the protein CASSPRDRIEAFF.

The chain has TRBV18 and TRBJ2-1; 9 positions agree with TRBD1. The J segment lost 13 bases and the V segment lost 3 bases, leaving 4 bases of the junction unmatched. Per the germline V gene, CDR1 is KGHSH and CDR2 is LQKENI. CDR3 length: 12 residues. CDR3 sequence (DNA): TGTGCCAGCTCACCGGACAGGGGCTCTCAGTTCTTC. This codes for CASSPDRGSQFF.

The chain recombines TRBV28 with TRBJ2-5; 11 bases are a match to TRBD2. Trimming at V came to 6 bases and at J to 5 bases, leaving 14 bases not matched to a gene. Germline assignment: CDR1 MDHEN and CDR2 SYDVKM. The CDR3 spans 17 residues. CDR3 protein: CASSSPIAGGPGETQYF. CDR3 coding DNA: TGTGCCAGCAGCTCCCCCATAGCGGGAGGGCCAGGGGAGACCCAGTACTTC.

This clone was counted a few times. V and J are TRBV5-1 and TRBJ2-7; weak D call: TRBD2 (6 bases). The V end lost 1 base, the J end lost 4 bases, and 9 bases lay between the germline ends. Germline V gene data show CDR1 as SGHRS and CDR2 as YFSETQ. The CDR3 totals 13 residues. The CDR3 protein is CASSLWAGYEQYF. In DNA form, the CDR3 reads TGCGCCAGCAGCTTGTGGGCGGGGTACGAGCAGTACTTC. The variable domain in full, completed from reference TRBV5-1 and TRBJ2-7, reads KAGVTQTPRYLIKTRGQQVTLSCSPISGHRSVSWYQQTPGQGLQFLFEYFSETQRNKGNFPGRFSGRQFSNSRSEMNVSTLELGDSALYLCASSLWAGYEQYFGPGTRLTVT.

This chain uses TRBV4-1 with TRBJ2-5; 9 bases are shared with TRBD1. Germline values: CDR1 MGHRA, CDR2 YSYEKL. V lost 4 bases, J lost 4 bases, and 7 bases stayed unmatched. The CDR3 is made up of 15 amino acids. As DNA, the CDR3 is TGCGCCAGCAGCCCCCGGGACAGGGTTTTAGAGACCCAGTACTTC. The encoded protein is CASSPRDRVLETQYF.